This T cell receptor (beta chain) was recovered during a study of blood T cells in healthy people across ages. Study conclusions and caveats: The donors' CMV status was not determined, possibly confounding changes in expanded clonotypes.

V lost 0 bases and J lost 1, with 12 bases in between. Germline V gives CDR1 DFQATT, CDR2 SNEGSKA (reference sequence). The CDR3 contains 15 residues. A note on this clonotype: The antigen is not known.

Roughly 9.5 milliliters of peripheral blood were drawn from each donor into EDTA-treated tubes. For the second PCR, which ran for about 6 to 11 cycles, a sample-barcoded 5' primer and a J-beta primer mix were used. With 12 random nucleotides, a template-switch adaptor tagged each individual cDNA molecule. Via MiXCR, TCRdb re-called the 5' RACE reads, giving one row per CDR3 protein. The sample lists approximately 770,000 distinct CDR3 sequences, 55% to 75% occurring once. The gene calls are TRBV20-1 and TRBJ1-2; no clear D. The clonotype comes from a man younger than 40 in good health. The sequenced sample was blood. The CDR3 here is CSARDRVLGNYGYTF. In DNA form, the CDR3 reads TGCAGTGCTAGAGATAGGGTGCTGGGTAACTATGGCTACACCTTC.